This T cell receptor (beta chain) was sequenced in a study of early T cells in non-severe SARS-CoV-2 infection. Study background: The study sequenced bulk RNA from unsorted whole blood, with chains unpaired. Study results and limitations: In VDJdb matching, anti-spike CD8 responses were favored while private and CD4 specificities went missing.

Turning to this clonotype: No antigen is known for it.

The library protocol tagged individual cDNA molecules with unique molecular identifiers. Each CDR3 protein gets one entry after TCRdb re-called the 5' RACE reads with MiXCR. The data hold roughly 99,000 distinct CDR3 sequences, with around 10% observed a single time. Germline V lookup: CDR1 SGDLS, CDR2 YYNGEE. CDR3 length: 15 residues. Trimming removed 0 bases at V and 7 bases at J, with 14 bases between. The chain has TRBV9 and TRBJ2-1, with D tentatively TRBD2 (7 bases). Sample: whole blood. The clonotype originates from an adult who was a healthcare worker with PCR-confirmed SARS-CoV-2 infection or an uninfected control (not recorded which). The CDR3 nucleotides are TGTGCCAGCAGCGTAGAGGGGGAGGGCTTAAATGAGCAGTTCTTC. The encoded protein is CASSVEGEGLNEQFF.